The TCR beta chain under discussion was sequenced for a study of molecular identifiers for immune sequencing clone quantification. Study results and caveats: Single-cell amounts of spiked Jurkat TCR RNA were reportedly detectable among over 750,000 naive cells.

TCRdb re-analysed the PCR reads in MiXCR, keeping a single row per CDR3 protein. The sample yields about 36,000 distinct CDR3 sequences, about a fifth seen once. In this sample, this clonotype turned up many times. Antigen unknown. Germline lookup yields CDR1 SGHAT and CDR2 FQNNGV. Trimming cost V 0 bases and J 5 bases; bases outside gene matches: 6. The CDR3 is 16 residues long. This clonotype originated in a human donor in good health. Some libraries in this study had Jurkat cell RNA spiked in. The sequenced sample was naive CD8+ T cells from blood, with Jurkat cell RNA spiked in. The subset was: FACS-sorted CD8+CD4-CCR7+CD45RA+ naive T cells. J is TRBJ2-1 and V is TRBV11-2; 8 nucleotides line up with TRBD2. The CDR3 loop is CASSLEGSGTNNEQFF. The CDR3 nucleotides are TGTGCCAGCAGCTTAGAGGGTAGCGGGACTAACAATGAGCAGTTCTTC.